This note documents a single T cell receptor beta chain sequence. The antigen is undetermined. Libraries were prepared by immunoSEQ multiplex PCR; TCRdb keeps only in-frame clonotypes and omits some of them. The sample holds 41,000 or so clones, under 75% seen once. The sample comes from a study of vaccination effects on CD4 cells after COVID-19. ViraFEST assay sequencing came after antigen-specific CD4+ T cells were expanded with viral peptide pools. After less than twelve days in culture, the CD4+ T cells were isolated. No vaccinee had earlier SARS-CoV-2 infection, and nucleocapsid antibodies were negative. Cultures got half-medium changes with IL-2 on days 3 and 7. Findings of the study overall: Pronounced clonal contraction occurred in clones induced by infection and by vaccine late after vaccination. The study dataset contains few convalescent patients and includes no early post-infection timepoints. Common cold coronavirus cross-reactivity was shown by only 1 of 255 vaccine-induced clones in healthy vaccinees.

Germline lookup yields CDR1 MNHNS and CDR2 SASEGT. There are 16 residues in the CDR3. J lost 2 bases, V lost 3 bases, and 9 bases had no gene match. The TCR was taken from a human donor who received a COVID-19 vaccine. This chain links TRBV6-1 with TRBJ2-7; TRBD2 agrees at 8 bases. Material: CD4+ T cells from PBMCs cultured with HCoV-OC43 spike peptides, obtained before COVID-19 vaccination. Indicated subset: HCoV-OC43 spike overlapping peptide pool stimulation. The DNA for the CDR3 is TGTGCCAGCAGTGATTTCCCAACTAGCGGCGCCTACGAGCAGTACTTC. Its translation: CASSDFPTSGAYEQYF.